This passage covers 21 T cell receptor beta chains from one sample sequenced in a study of blood T cell repertoires in COVID-19. The method was immunoSEQ multiplex PCR; TCRdb's version includes in-frame clones alone and lacks a portion of them. The sample records around 81,000 clones, around 86% being singletons. The sequencing input was peripheral blood. The source of these receptors is a woman aged 60-70 years with acute or convalescent COVID-19.

This chain uses TRBV27 with TRBJ1-4, with 7 positions matching TRBD1. This CDR3 is built from 13 residues. CDR1 is MNHEY and CDR2 is SMNVEV in the germline V gene (reference sequence). Trimming removed 3 bases from V and 6 bases from J; junction bases left unmatched: 1. CDR3 nucleotides: TGTGCCAGCAGTTTCGACAGGGATGAAAAACTGTTTTTT. Encoded protein: CASSFDRDEKLFF. The full variable domain, with the rest looked up from reference TRBV27 and TRBJ1-4, is EAQVTQNPRYLITVTGKKLTVTCSQNMNHEYMSWYRQDPGLGLRQIYYSMNVEVTDKGDVPEGYKVSRKEKRNFPLILESPSPNQTSLYFCASSFDRDEKLFFGSGTQLSVL.

V is TRBV2 and J is TRBJ1-6; 7 bases are a match to TRBD1. This CDR3 contains 15 residues. The germline V gene encodes CDR1 SNHLY and CDR2 FYNNEI. Trimming at V came to 4 bases and at J to 9 bases, leaving 9 bases not matched to a gene. The chain's CDR3 is CASSGSYRGGSPLHF. The DNA for the CDR3 is TGTGCCAGCAGTGGATCTTACAGGGGCGGTTCACCCCTCCACTTT.

The chain carries TRBV7-9 and TRBJ2-1; TRBD2 matches 11 bases. The V and J ends lost 0 bases and 3 bases, in that order; junction bases with no gene match: 4. Germline-derived CDR1 and CDR2 are SEHNR and FQNEAQ (reference sequence). The CDR3 covers 17 residues. CDR3 residues: CASSLAGSGGDYNEQFF. The CDR3 DNA reads TGTGCCAGCAGCTTAGCTGGTAGCGGGGGGGACTACAATGAGCAGTTCTTC.

This clone was detected once. The rearrangement joins TRBV6-2 or TRBV6-3 to TRBJ2-3, with 14 nucleotides matching TRBD2. Germline V CDR1 and CDR2: MNHEY, SVGEGT. CDR3 length equals 18 residues. J gave up 4 bases and V 4 bases, and 10 bases lay outside the gene matches. CDR3 sequence (DNA): TGTGCCAGCAGTTCCCTACCCGCGACTAGCGGGGGGGCAGATACGCAGTATTTT. It is translated as CASSSLPATSGGADTQYF.

CDR3 amino acids: CASSKRTGGRTEAFF. The DNA of the CDR3 is TGTGCCAGTAGTAAAAGGACAGGGGGAAGGACTGAAGCTTTCTTT. V usage is TRBV19 and J usage is TRBJ1-1; 10 nucleotides agree with TRBD1. Germline-derived CDR1 and CDR2 are LNHDA and SQIVND (reference sequence). CDR3 length: 15 residues. Losses at the gene ends were 4 bases for V and 5 bases for J; bases not matched to a gene: 7.

The chain links TRBV5-1 to TRBJ2-1; D gene ambiguous. Germline CDR1 is SGHRS and CDR2 is YFSETQ. The V end lost 5 bases, the J end lost 8 bases, and 20 bases lay between the germline ends. The CDR3 covers 15 residues. The CDR3, as DNA: TGCGCCAGCAGGCCGGTGCTTGGCGGAACCGATGAGCAGTTCTTC. Its translation is CASRPVLGGTDEQFF.

This chain joins TRBV5-1 and TRBJ2-7; 8 bases line up with TRBD2. Per germline, CDR1 SGHRS and CDR2 YFSETQ. V trimming: 0 bases; J trimming: 7 bases; junction bases outside the gene matches: 6. The CDR3 consists of 14 residues. The CDR3 DNA reads TGCGCCAGCAGCTTGGCGGGGGGGGACGGAGAGCAGTACTTC. Residues: CASSLAGGDGEQYF.

The V and J genes are TRBV6-6 and TRBJ1-2; no reliable D call. V was pared by 7 bases and J by 6 bases, with 18 bases between. This CDR3 contains 14 residues. CDR1 and CDR2 (germline): MNHNY, SVGAGI (reference sequence). The CDR3 DNA sequence: TGTGCCAGCAATTCGGCCGCCCCGAGGGATGGCTACACCTTC. Translating gives CASNSAAPRDGYTF.

The CDR3 nucleotides are TGTGCCAGCCACGCGGGGGCTGACTACAATGAGCAGTTCTTC. It yields the protein CASHAGADYNEQFF. This chain uses TRBV5-4 with TRBJ2-1; TRBD2 is a possible D gene (7 bases). Germline V gene sequence: CDR1 SGHNT, CDR2 YYREEE (reference sequence). V lost 7 bases and J lost 3, with 14 bases in between. The CDR3 has 14 amino acids.

This clone was picked up one time. CDR3 nucleotides: TGCGCCAGCGGACAGACAGGGGGCTCCGGGGAGCTGTTTTTT. Translated, it gives CASGQTGGSGELFF. This chain links TRBV5-1 with TRBJ2-2, with TRBD1 matching over 10 bases. Unmatched junction bases numbered 6, after V lost 7 bases and J lost 6 bases. Germline CDR1 and CDR2: SGHRS and YFSETQ. The CDR3 loop spans 14 amino acids.

The rearrangement uses TRBV28 and TRBJ2-1, with D maybe TRBD2 (6 bases). Between the trimmed V and J ends, which lost 6 bases and 8 bases, there was a span of 17 bases. CDR1 and CDR2 (germline): MDHEN, SYDVKM. The CDR3 consists of 14 residues. DNA for the CDR3: TGTGCCAGCAGCCCCGGGGGTCCTAGGGATGAGCAGTTCTTC. It codes for CASSPGGPRDEQFF.

The genes are TRBV14 and TRBJ2-1; 8 nucleotides match TRBD1. The germline V gene encodes CDR1 SGHDN and CDR2 FVKESK. The CDR3 extends over 15 amino acids. The V segment lost 6 bases and the J segment 4 bases; nucleotides outside the gene matches: 8. The CDR3 region has the DNA TGTGCCAGCAGTCGAACAGGGGGGACTTACAATGAGCAGTTCTTC. This codes for CASSRTGGTYNEQFF.

The chain couples TRBV5-1 to TRBJ2-7; the match to TRBD2 covers 7 bases. V lost 2 bases, J lost 6 bases, and 14 bases stayed unmatched. This CDR3 is built from 16 residues. CDR1 SGHRS and CDR2 YFSETQ come from the germline V gene. Written as DNA, the CDR3 is TGCGCCAGCAGCTTCCTACCGGCCCGACTAGCCGGCGAGCAGTACTTC. Translating it yields CASSFLPARLAGEQYF.

The chain has TRBV20-1 and TRBJ1-2, with 7 bases matching TRBD1. Germline V gives CDR1 DFQATT, CDR2 SNEGSKA (reference sequence). The CDR3 is made up of 14 amino acids. V lost 6 bases, J lost 4 bases, and 11 bases stayed unmatched. The CDR3 DNA follows: TGCAGTGCCAGTTCGGGACAGATCGGCTATGGCTACACCTTC. Translation gives CSASSGQIGYGYTF.

J is TRBJ2-7 and V is TRBV4-1, with a weak D call TRBD1 (5 bases). V gave up 3 bases and J gave up 2 bases, with 17 bases separating them. This CDR3 has 16 residues. Germline V lookup: CDR1 MGHRA, CDR2 YSYEKL. The CDR3, as DNA: TGCGCCAGCAGCCAGGCTCAGTCAGGGTTTGCCTACGAGCAGTACTTC. This sequence encodes CASSQAQSGFAYEQYF.

The genes are TRBV19 and TRBJ2-1, with 7 nucleotides matching TRBD2. Germline V gives CDR1 LNHDA, CDR2 SQIVND (reference sequence). This CDR3 region has 14 residues. V trimming: 6 bases; J trimming: 0 bases; junction bases outside the gene matches: 2. The CDR3 reads CASRPGGSYNEQFF. CDR3 bases: TGTGCCAGTAGACCGGGGGGCTCCTACAATGAGCAGTTCTTC.

This chain joins TRBV11-2 and TRBJ2-7; 11 bases are shared with TRBD2. The CDR3 is 16 residues long. Germline assignment: CDR1 SGHAT and CDR2 FQNNGV. V shed 2 bases, J shed 4 bases, and the junction held 7 bases outside the gene matches. CDR3 in DNA: TGTGCCAGCAGCTTAATTCTGGGACTAGCGGTATACGAGCAGTACTTC. Encoded protein: CASSLILGLAVYEQYF.

The chain couples TRBV5-8 to TRBJ1-5, with D hard to call. The germline CDR1 and CDR2 sequences are SGHTS and YDEGEE. The CDR3 sequence is 14 residues long. V gave up 0 bases and J gave up 7 bases, with 11 bases separating them. CDR3 sequence (DNA): TGTGCCAGCAGCTTGGATGAGGGCGGGCAGCCCCAGCATTTT. The encoded protein is CASSLDEGGQPQHF. The variable domain in full, with the rest retrieved from reference TRBV5-8 and TRBJ1-5, is EAGVTQSPTHLIKTRGQQATLRCSPISGHTSVYWYQQALGLGLQFLLWYDEGEERNRGNFPPRFSGRQFPNYSSELNVNALELEDSALYLCASSLDEGGQPQHFGDGTRLSIL.

V is TRBV6-5 and J is TRBJ2-2; D remains ambiguous. Trimming removed 7 bases at V and 5 bases at J, with 14 bases between. Germline lookup yields CDR1 MNHEY and CDR2 SVGAGI. The CDR3 is made up of 14 amino acids. The CDR3 loop is CASTFDSATGELFF. DNA for the CDR3: TGTGCCAGCACATTCGACTCGGCGACCGGGGAGCTGTTTTTT.

V and J are TRBV9 and TRBJ1-5; 8 nucleotides agree with TRBD1. CDR1 SGDLS and CDR2 YYNGEE come from the germline V gene. V was clipped by 0 bases and J by 5 bases; unmatched bases: 1. There are 14 residues in the CDR3. DNA for the CDR3: TGTGCCAGCAGCGTAGACAGGGGGGATCAGCCCCAGCATTTT. Its protein product is CASSVDRGDQPQHF.

The genes are TRBV3-1 (or the pseudogene TRBV3-2) and TRBJ2-2, with a tentative D call TRBD1 (6 bases). The CDR3 spans 19 residues. Trimming took off 0 bases at V and 2 bases at J, with 19 bases between the two ends. Germline values: CDR1 LGHDT, CDR2 YNNKEL (reference sequence). The CDR3 here is CASSQEWSTSTGNTGELFF. CDR3 nucleotides: TGTGCCAGCAGCCAAGAATGGTCTACGTCGACAGGTAACACCGGGGAGCTGTTTTTT.